This TCR beta chain was identified during a study of identical twins. Study-level results: Compared with models, monozygotic twins showed more out-of-frame TCR alpha sharing. When twins shared out-of-frame alpha sequences, those sequences had excess low generation probability.

This clonotype was seen a handful of times. Its antigen remains unknown. With template switching, a universal primer site was added, and the cDNA carried unique molecular identifiers. TCRdb analysed the 5' RACE reads with MiXCR anew, one entry per CDR3 protein. The sample has more than 250,000 distinct CDR3 sequences, roughly 8.6% seen once. Germline V CDR1 and CDR2: SQVTM, ANQGSEA. With V trimmed by 4 bases and J by 7 bases, 7 bases remained unmatched. The CDR3 runs to 14 residues. This same sample was also taken into another study, of yellow fever vaccine responses in identical twins.

The sequence derives from a woman aged 18-29 years in good health. The rearrangement uses TRBV29-1 and TRBJ1-5, with 10 positions matching TRBD1. The sample consisted of memory (CD45RO+) T cells sorted from blood. CDR3 in DNA: TGCAGCGTTGCGGACAGGGGGGAAGGACAGCCCCAGCATTTT. Its translation: CSVADRGEGQPQHF.